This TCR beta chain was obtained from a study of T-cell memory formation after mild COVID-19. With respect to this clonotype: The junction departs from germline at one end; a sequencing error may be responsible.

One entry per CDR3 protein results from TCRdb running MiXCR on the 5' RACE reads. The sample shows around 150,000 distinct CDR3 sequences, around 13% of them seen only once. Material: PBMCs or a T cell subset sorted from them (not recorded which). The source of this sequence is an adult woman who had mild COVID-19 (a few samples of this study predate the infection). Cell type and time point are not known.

CDR3 sequence reads: CASSFGSNGELFF. CDR3 in DNA: TGTGCAAGCAGCTTTGGCTCTAACGGGGAGCTGTTTTTT. V and J are TRBV7-9 and TRBJ2-2; D gene uncertain. The CDR3 length is 13 residues. Per the germline V gene, CDR1 is SEHNR and CDR2 is FQNEAQ (reference sequence).